This TCR beta chain derives from a study of blood T cell repertoires in COVID-19. For the study at large: PBMCs, B-cell-depleted T cells, or T cells provided the cDNA or gDNA that made up the material.

Authors' analysis steps: Quantification of nucleated cells was approximated via reference gene primer amplification. Clones were sequenced by immunoSEQ multiplex PCR, and TCRdb holds only the in-frame ones, with some missing. Clone size and the V and J calls come from that table; the DNA yielded D and trimming. The table lists around 200,000 clones, 80% to 90% of them singletons. Germline CDR1 SNHLY, CDR2 FYNNEI. The V and J ends lost 3 bases and 4 bases, in that order; junction bases with no gene match: 6. The CDR3 is 15 amino acids. The clonotype comes from a man aged 55 to 70 with acute or convalescent COVID-19. This rearrangement joins TRBV2 to TRBJ1-1; 9 bases match TRBD1. The material sequenced was peripheral blood. The CDR3 bases are TGTGCCAGCAGTGACGGGGGACAGGGCGTCACTGAAGCTTTCTTT. This sequence encodes CASSDGGQGVTEAFF. Complete variable domain (other parts from reference TRBV2 and TRBJ1-1): EPEVTQTPSHQVTQMGQEVILRCVPISNHLYFYWYRQILGQKVEFLVSFYNNEISEKSEIFDDQFSVERPDGSNFTLKIRSTKLEDSAMYFCASSDGGQGVTEAFFGQGTRLTVV.